This T cell receptor (beta chain) comes out of a study of cytomegalovirus exposure and HLA in healthy donors. The study, taken as a whole, reports: Many donors shared some public TCRs, even though most TCR sequences were rare. In vitro work confirmed that a few CMV-associated chains recognize CMV antigens.

The CDR3 contains 12 residues. Germline V gives CDR1 SGHTA, CDR2 FQGNSA. Trimming at V came to 4 bases and at J to 15 bases, leaving 9 bases not matched to a gene. The study ran its PCR with 60 Vbeta and 13 Jbeta primers. Profiled with immunoSEQ multiplex PCR; TCRdb holds only in-frame clones, not every one. The data hold just under 95,000 clones, with about 80% observed a single time. Of note for this clone: Its antigen remains unidentified.

The chain couples TRBV7-2 to TRBJ1-5; TRBD1 aligns across 7 bases. Sequences were obtained from PBMCs. The TCR comes from a human donor in good health. DNA of the CDR3: TGTGCCAGCAGCTCCTACAGAGGGACAGTGCATTTT. This gives the protein CASSSYRGTVHF.